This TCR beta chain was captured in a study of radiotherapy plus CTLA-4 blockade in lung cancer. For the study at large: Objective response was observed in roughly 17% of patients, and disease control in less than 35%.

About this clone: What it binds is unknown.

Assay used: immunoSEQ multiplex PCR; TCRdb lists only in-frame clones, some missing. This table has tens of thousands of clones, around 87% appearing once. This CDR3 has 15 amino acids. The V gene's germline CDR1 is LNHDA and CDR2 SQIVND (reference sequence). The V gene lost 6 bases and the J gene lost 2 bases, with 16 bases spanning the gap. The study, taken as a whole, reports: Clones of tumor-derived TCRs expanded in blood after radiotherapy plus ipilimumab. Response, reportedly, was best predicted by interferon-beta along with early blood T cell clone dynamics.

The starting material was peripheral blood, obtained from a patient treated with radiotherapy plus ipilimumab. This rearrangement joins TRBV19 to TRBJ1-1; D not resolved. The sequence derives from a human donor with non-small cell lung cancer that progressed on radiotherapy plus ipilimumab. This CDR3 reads CASSPVEWVNTEAFF. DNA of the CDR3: TGTGCCAGTAGCCCAGTGGAGTGGGTTAACACTGAAGCTTTCTTT.